The T cell receptor beta chain under discussion was sequenced for a study of T-cell reconstitution after alpha-beta-depleted transplantation in children. This clonotype came up many times. Unique molecular identifiers tagged the TCRbeta library. TCRdb independently ran MiXCR on the PCR reads; one entry per CDR3 protein. This sample has 120,000 or so distinct CDR3 sequences, with over 9% found just once. The sequence was obtained from a human donor who donated a stem cell graft to a child with acute lymphoblastic leukemia. The sample was PBMCs from the stem cell graft donor, taken from the stem cell graft.

DNA for the CDR3: TGTGCCAGCTCAGCGGGAGGGACAACAGATACGCAGTATTTT. It codes for CASSAGGTTDTQYF. The V call is TRBV18, the J call TRBJ2-3; 9 bases map to TRBD2. This CDR3 contains 14 residues. In germline, CDR1 is KGHSH, CDR2 LQKENI. The V segment lost 5 bases and the J segment 3 bases; nucleotides outside the gene matches: 3. Supplemented by reference TRBV18 and TRBJ2-3, the full variable domain reads NAGVMQNPRHLVRRRGQEARLRCSPMKGHSHVYWYRQLPEEGLKFMVYLQKENIIDESGMPKERFSAEFPKEGPSILRIQQVVRGDSAAYFCASSAGGTTDTQYFGPGTRLTVL.